The rows below give T cell receptor beta chains drawn from one sample of a study of T cells in Graves' hyperthyroidism and ophthalmopathy. From the multiplex PCR reads, TCRdb called clonotypes with MiXCR, one entry per CDR3 protein. This sample has about 480,000 distinct CDR3 sequences, with roughly a quarter found just once. The specimen sequenced was blood. These receptors originate from a woman in her 30s with Graves' ophthalmopathy. Each CDR3 is given with its conserved first and last residue. Each record gives: clone size, D gene, V gene, J gene, CDR3 DNA, CDR3 protein. The D gene is left open where the match is weak. Where a row states a size, it is once, few, many or the class of an expanded clone; other rows omit it.

>few|-|TRBV12-3/TRBV12-4|TRBJ1-1
TGTGCCAGCAGTACATCCACAGGGATTGAAGCTTTCTTT
CASSTSTGIEAFF
>many|-|TRBV16|TRBJ2-7
TGTGCCAGCAGCCAATCCGCTGACACGTCCTACGAGCAGTACTTC
CASSQSADTSYEQYF
>many|-|TRBV2|TRBJ2-6
TGTGCCAGCAGTGAAGCGCAGTATTCTGGGGCCAACGTCCTGACTTTC
CASSEAQYSGANVLTF
>-|-|TRBV6-5|TRBJ1-6
TGTGCCAGCAGTTACGAGCGGGTCAATTCACCCCTCCACTTT
CASSYERVNSPLHF
>-|-|TRBV10-2|TRBJ2-7
TGCGCCAGCCAGGACAGCTGCGAGCAGTACTTC
CASQDSCEQYF
>many|TRBD1|TRBV12-3/TRBV12-4|TRBJ1-2
TGTGCCAGCAGTCGGGACAGAAACCTTCCCTATGGCTACACCTTC
CASSRDRNLPYGYTF
>-|-|TRBV12-5|TRBJ1-5
TGTGCTAGTGGTTTGGGGAACAATCAGCCCCAGCATTTT
CASGLGNNQPQHF
>many|-|TRBV6-5|TRBJ2-5
TGTGCCAGCAGTTACTCCATAGATACCCGGGGGACCCAGTACTTC
CASSYSIDTRGTQYF
>-|TRBD1|TRBV2|TRBJ1-1
TGTGCCAGCAACCGGGACAGGGGGCTGGACACTGAAGCTTTCTTT
CASNRDRGLDTEAFF
>many|TRBD2|TRBV10-1|TRBJ2-5
TGCGCCAGCAGTGAATCGAGCGGGGGGCAAGAGACCCAGTACTTC
CASSESSGGQETQYF
>-|-|TRBV15|TRBJ2-7
TGTGCCACCAGCAGAGAGGGATACGAGCAGTACTTC
CATSREGYEQYF
>-|TRBD2|TRBV7-2|TRBJ2-5
TGTGCCAGCAGCTTTGCGTCGGGACTAGCGGGGGAGACCCAGTACTTC
CASSFASGLAGETQYF
>-|TRBD1|TRBV6-5|TRBJ1-5
TGTGCCAGCAGTTACCCTAGCGAGGGGGCCCTCGGTCAGCCCCAGCATTTT
CASSYPSEGALGQPQHF
>many|-|TRBV5-1|TRBJ1-2
TGCGCCAGCAGCTTGGACGCTAGGGGCTACACCTTC
CASSLDARGYTF
>-|-|TRBV6-1|TRBJ1-5
TGTGCCAGCAGCCTGGAACGTCCCGTATTCAATCAGCCCCAGCATTTT
CASSLERPVFNQPQHF
>many|-|TRBV5-1|TRBJ2-6
TGCGCCAGCAGCGGTGACGGGGACTCTGGGGCCAACGTCCTGACTTTC
CASSGDGDSGANVLTF
>few|TRBD1|TRBV6-1|TRBJ2-6
TGTGCCAGCAGAACCCAGGGGGCGAACTCTGGGGCCAACGTCCTGACTTTC
CASRTQGANSGANVLTF